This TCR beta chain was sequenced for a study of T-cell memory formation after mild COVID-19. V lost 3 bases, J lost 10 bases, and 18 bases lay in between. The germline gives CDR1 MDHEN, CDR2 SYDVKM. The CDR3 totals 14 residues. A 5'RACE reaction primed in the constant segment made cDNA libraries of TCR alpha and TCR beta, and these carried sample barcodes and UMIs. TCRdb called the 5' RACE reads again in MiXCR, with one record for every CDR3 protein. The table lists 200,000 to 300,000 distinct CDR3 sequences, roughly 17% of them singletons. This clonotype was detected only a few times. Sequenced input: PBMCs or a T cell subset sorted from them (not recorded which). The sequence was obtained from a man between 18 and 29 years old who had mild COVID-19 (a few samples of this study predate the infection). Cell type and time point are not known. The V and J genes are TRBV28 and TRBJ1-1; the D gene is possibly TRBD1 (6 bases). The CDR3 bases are TGTGCCAGCAGTTTCGGGGGCAGCTACCAGATAGCTTTCTTT. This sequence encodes CASSFGGSYQIAFF. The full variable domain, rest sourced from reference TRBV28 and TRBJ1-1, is DVKVTQSSRYLVKRTGEKVFLECVQDMDHENMFWYRQDPGLGLRLIYFSYDVKMKEKGDIPEGYSVSREKKERFSLILESASTNQTSMYLCASSFGGSYQIAFFGQGTRLTVV.